This T cell receptor (beta chain) originates from a study of blood T cell repertoires in COVID-19. The J segment lost 5 bases and the V segment lost 0 bases, leaving 5 bases of the junction unmatched. The CDR3 sequence is 16 residues long. The germline CDR1 and CDR2 sequences are SGHAT and FQNNGV. Produced via immunoSEQ multiplex PCR; TCRdb's table is partial and in-frame only. The data contain hundreds of thousands of clones, roughly 89% of them singletons. Seattle patients were enrolled while actively infected and followed longitudinally. This chain joins TRBV11-2 and TRBJ1-4; TRBD1 matches at 8 bases. The sequence derives from a man between 18 and 29 years old with COVID-19, enrolled during active disease. Sequencing used peripheral blood. The CDR3 DNA reads TGTGCCAGCAGCTTAGACTGGACAGGGAGGAATGAAAAACTGTTTTTT. The encoded protein is CASSLDWTGRNEKLFF.